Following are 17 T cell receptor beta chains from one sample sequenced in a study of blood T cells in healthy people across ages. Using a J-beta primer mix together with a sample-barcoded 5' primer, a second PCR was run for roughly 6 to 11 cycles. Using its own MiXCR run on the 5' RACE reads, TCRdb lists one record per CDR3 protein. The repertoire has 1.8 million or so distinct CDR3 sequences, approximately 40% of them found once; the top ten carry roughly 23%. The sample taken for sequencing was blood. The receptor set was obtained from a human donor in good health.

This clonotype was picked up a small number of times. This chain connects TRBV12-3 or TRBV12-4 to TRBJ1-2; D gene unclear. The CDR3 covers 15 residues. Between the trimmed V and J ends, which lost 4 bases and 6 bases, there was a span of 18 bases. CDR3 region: CASSWSGAGKNGYTF. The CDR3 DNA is TGTGCCAGCAGTTGGTCGGGAGCGGGCAAGAATGGCTACACCTTC.

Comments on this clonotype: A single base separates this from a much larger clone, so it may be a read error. The CDR3 protein is CASSRDSRTSGGNEQFF. CDR3 bases: TGCGCCAGCAGCCGAGATTCTCGGACTAGCGGGGGTAATGAGCAGTTCTTC. V usage is TRBV4-1 and J usage is TRBJ2-1; 13 bases line up with TRBD2. Germline V lookup: CDR1 MGHRA, CDR2 YSYEKL. The CDR3 sequence is 17 residues long. V dropped 4 bases and J dropped 7; count of bases not matched to a gene: 10.

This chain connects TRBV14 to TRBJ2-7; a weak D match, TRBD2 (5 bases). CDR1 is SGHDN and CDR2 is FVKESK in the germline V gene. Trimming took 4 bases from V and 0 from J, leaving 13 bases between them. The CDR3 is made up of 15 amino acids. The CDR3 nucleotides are TGTGCCAGCAGCCCGCCCGGGGAGCACTCCTACGAGCAGTACTTC. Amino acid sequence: CASSPPGEHSYEQYF.

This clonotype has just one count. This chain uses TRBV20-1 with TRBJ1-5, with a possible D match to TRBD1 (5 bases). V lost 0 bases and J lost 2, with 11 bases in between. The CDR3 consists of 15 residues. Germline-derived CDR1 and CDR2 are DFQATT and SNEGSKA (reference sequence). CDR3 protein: CSARDRVTGNQPQHF. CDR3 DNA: TGCAGTGCTAGAGATCGGGTGACAGGCAATCAGCCCCAGCATTTT.

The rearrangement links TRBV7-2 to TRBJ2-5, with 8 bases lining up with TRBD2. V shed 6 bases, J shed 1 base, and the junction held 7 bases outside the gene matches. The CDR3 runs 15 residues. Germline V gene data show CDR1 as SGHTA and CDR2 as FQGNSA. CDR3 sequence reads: CASRIGAGAQETQYF. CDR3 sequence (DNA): TGTGCCAGCAGGATCGGAGCGGGGGCCCAAGAGACCCAGTACTTC.

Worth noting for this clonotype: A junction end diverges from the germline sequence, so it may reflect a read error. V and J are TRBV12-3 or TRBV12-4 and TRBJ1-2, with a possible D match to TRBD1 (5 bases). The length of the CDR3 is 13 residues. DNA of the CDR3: TGTGCCAGCAGTTCAGGGTCCGGCTATGGCCACACCTTC. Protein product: CASSSGSGYGHTF.

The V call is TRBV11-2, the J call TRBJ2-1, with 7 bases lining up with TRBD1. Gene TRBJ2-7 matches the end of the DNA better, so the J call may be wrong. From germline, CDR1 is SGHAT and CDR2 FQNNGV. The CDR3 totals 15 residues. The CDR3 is CASSFPDRMGYEQYF. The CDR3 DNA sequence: TGTGCCAGCAGCTTCCCGGACAGGATGGGTTACGAGCAGTACTTC.

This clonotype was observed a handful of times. CDR3 loop: CASSPRERGGTEAFF. The CDR3 DNA follows: TGTGCCAGCTCACCACGGGAAAGGGGTGGAACTGAAGCTTTCTTT. This sequence joins TRBV18 and TRBJ1-1; perhaps TRBD1 as D (5 bases). The CDR3 totals 15 residues. The V and J ends lost 1 base and 5 bases respectively, with 14 bases between them. The germline V gene encodes CDR1 KGHSH and CDR2 LQKENI.

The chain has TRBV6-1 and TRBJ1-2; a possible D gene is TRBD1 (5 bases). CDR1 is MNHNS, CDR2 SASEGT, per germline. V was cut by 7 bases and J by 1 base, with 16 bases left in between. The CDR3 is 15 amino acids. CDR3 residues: CASINFGGGNYGYTF. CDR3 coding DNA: TGTGCCAGCATTAACTTCGGGGGGGGTAACTATGGCTACACCTTC.

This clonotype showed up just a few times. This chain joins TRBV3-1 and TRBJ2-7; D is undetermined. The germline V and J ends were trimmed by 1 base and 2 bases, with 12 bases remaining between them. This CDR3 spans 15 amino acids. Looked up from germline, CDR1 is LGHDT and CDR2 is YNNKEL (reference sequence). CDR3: CASSQVLHGAYEQYF. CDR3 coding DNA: TGTGCCAGCAGCCAAGTTCTCCATGGGGCCTACGAGCAGTACTTC.

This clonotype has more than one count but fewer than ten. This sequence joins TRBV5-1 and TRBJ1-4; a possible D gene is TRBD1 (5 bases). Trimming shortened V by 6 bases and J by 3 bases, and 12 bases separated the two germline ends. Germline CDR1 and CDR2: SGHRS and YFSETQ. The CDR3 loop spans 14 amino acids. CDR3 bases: TGCGCCAGCACCCTCGGAGGGGCTAATGAAAAACTGTTTTTT. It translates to CASTLGGANEKLFF.

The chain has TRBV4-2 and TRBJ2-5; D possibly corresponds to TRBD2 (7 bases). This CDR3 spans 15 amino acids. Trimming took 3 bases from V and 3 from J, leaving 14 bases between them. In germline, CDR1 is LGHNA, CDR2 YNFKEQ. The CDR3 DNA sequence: TGTGCCAGCAGCCATGTGGGAGGGGGTAAAGAGACCCAGTACTTC. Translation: CASSHVGGGKETQYF.

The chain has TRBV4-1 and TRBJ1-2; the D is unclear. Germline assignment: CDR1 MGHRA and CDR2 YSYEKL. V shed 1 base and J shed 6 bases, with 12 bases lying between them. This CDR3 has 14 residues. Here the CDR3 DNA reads TGCGCCAGCAGCCAAGTTGGAGGGAGTGATGGCTACACCTTC. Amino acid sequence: CASSQVGGSDGYTF.

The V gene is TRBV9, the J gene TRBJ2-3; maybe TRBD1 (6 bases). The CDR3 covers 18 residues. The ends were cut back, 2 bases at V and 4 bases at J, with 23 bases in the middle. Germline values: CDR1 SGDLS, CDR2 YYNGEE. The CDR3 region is CASSVNFVTGRGADTQYF. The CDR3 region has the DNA TGTGCCAGCAGCGTGAACTTCGTAACAGGGCGAGGCGCAGATACGCAGTATTTT.

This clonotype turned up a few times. The CDR3 DNA is TGTGCCAGTTCGGACGCGTACGGGCAGTACTTC. It translates to CASSDAYGQYF. The chain has TRBV27 and TRBJ2-5; no clear D. This CDR3 comprises 11 residues. Per germline, CDR1 MNHEY and CDR2 SMNVEV (reference sequence). The V gene lost 9 bases and the J gene lost 11 bases, with 16 bases spanning the gap.

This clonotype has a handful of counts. The CDR3 spells CASSSELTHYEQYF. In nucleotides, the CDR3 is TGCGCCAGCAGCTCTGAATTGACCCACTACGAGCAGTACTTC. The rearrangement links TRBV4-3 to TRBJ2-7, with unresolved D. The length of the CDR3 is 14 residues. Between the trimmed V and J ends, which lost 5 bases and 3 bases, there was a span of 14 bases. Germline-derived CDR1 and CDR2 are LGHNA and YSLEER.

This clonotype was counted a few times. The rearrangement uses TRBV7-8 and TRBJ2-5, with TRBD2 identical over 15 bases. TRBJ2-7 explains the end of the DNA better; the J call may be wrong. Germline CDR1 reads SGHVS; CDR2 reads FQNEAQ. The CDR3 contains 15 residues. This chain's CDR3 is CASSTWTSGGDEQYF. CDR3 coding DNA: TGTGCCAGCAGCACCTGGACTAGCGGGGGGGACGAGCAGTACTTC.